This TCR beta chain appears in the sequencing data of a study of graft-versus-host responses after intestinal transplantation. Study conclusions and caveats: GvH clones surfaced in recipient marrow, some emerging earlier in ileum or blood. Peak GvH clone levels in circulation were associated with early post-transplant HvG declines.

Concerning this clone: Its antigen remains unidentified.

V dropped 9 bases and J dropped 1 base, with 16 bases sitting between them. The CDR3 length is 14 residues. The germline V gene encodes CDR1 LNHDA and CDR2 SQIVND (reference sequence). Sequencing was performed with immunoSEQ multiplex PCR; in TCRdb, only in-frame clones are kept and a portion is missing. Of about 100,000 clones listed, roughly 87% are singletons. The chain has TRBV19 and TRBJ2-7, with D possibly matching TRBD2 (7 bases). This receptor was obtained from a human donor who was the organ donor for an intestinal transplant. The starting material was unstimulated CD4+ T cells sorted from spleen or lymph node cells, obtained before transplant. CDR3 sequence: CASSGGGYSYEQYF. The CDR3 nucleotides are TGTGCCAGCTCGGGGGGCGGCTATTCCTACGAGCAGTACTTC.